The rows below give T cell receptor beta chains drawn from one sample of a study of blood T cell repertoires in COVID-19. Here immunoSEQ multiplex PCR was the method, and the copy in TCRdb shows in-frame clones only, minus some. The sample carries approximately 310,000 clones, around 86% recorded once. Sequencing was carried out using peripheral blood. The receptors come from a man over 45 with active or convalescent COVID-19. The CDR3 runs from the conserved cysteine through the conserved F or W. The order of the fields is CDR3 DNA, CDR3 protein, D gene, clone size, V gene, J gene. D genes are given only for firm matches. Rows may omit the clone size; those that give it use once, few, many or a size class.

TGCGCCAGCAGCGCTCGGACAGGACTACTTTACGAGCAGTACTTC	CASSARTGLLYEQYF	NA	NA	TRBV5-1	TRBJ2-7
TGTGCCAGCAGCCCCGGGACAGGGGGCTTTCAGCCCCAGCATTTT	CASSPGTGGFQPQHF	TRBD1	NA	TRBV4-2	TRBJ1-5
TGTGCCAGTAGTATCCGTTACCCGGCGGGAAGAGATACGCAGTATTTT	CASSIRYPAGRDTQYF	NA	NA	TRBV19	TRBJ2-3
TGCGCCAGCAGCGAGGCGGGACAGTGGTGGAGGGAGCAGTACTTC	CASSEAGQWWREQYF	NA	NA	TRBV23-1	TRBJ2-7
TGTGCCAGCAGTCGACGCTCGATAAGCGGGAGACACTACAATGAGCAGTTCTTC	CASSRRSISGRHYNEQFF	TRBD2	NA	TRBV9	TRBJ2-1
TGTGCCAGCAGCTTTGGACAGGGGTTAACCTACGAGCAGTACTTC	CASSFGQGLTYEQYF	TRBD1	NA	TRBV7-2	TRBJ2-7
TGTGCCAGCTCACCTCCCTGGACAGCAGCTAATTCACCCCTCCACTTT	CASSPPWTAANSPLHF	NA	NA	TRBV18	TRBJ1-6
TGTGCCTGGAGTGAACAGGGGCTAGAAGCTTTCTTT	CAWSEQGLEAFF	TRBD1	NA	TRBV30	TRBJ1-1
TGCGCCAGCAGCCAAGTAAGCGGGGGGACCGGAGAGACAGATACGCAGTATTTT	CASSQVSGGTGETDTQYF	TRBD2	NA	TRBV4-3	TRBJ2-3
TGTGCCAGCAGCTCCCCACGACAGACCCCTACCTACGAGCAGTACTTC	CASSSPRQTPTYEQYF	NA	NA	TRBV7-2	TRBJ2-7
TGTGCCAGTAGTATAGCATCGACAGAAGCTTTCTTT	CASSIASTEAFF	NA	NA	TRBV19	TRBJ1-1
TGTGCCAGCAGTTTACGGCCCCCAGTGCGGGCCGCCCAAGAGACCCAGTACTTC	CASSLRPPVRAAQETQYF	NA	once	TRBV27	TRBJ2-5
TGTGCCAGCAGCCCGGGGACAGGAGAGGCCCAGTACTTC	CASSPGTGEAQYF	TRBD1	NA	TRBV2	TRBJ2-5
TGTGCCAGCACCGGCAAAAGGGACAGGATGAATGACAAACTGTTTTTT	CASTGKRDRMNDKLFF	TRBD1	NA	TRBV2	TRBJ1-4
TGTGCCATCACCGGGACAGAGAACACTGAAGCTTTCTTT	CAITGTENTEAFF	TRBD1	NA	TRBV10-3	TRBJ1-1
TGTGCCACCGCAGATGGTTCCTACAATGAGCAGTTCTTC	CATADGSYNEQFF	NA	NA	TRBV6-5	TRBJ2-1
TGTGCCAGCAGAGCGTTTACAGGGTACGGTGAAGCTTTCTTT	CASRAFTGYGEAFF	NA	once	TRBV6-4	TRBJ1-1
TGCGCCAGCAGCTTGGCCGACGCGGCAGGGGCTAATGAAAAACTGTTTTTT	CASSLADAAGANEKLFF	NA	few	TRBV5-1	TRBJ1-4
TGTGCCAGCAGTGAAGCGGCAGGGCCTCAGGGGGAGCAGTACTTC	CASSEAAGPQGEQYF	NA	NA	TRBV25-1	TRBJ2-7
TGTGCCAGCAGCCAAGGCGTGCTGCGCGTTGAAGCTTTCTTT	CASSQGVLRVEAFF	NA	NA	TRBV14	TRBJ1-1
TGTGCCAGCAGCGACTCGGGGACTAATATTGGGGCCAACGTCCTGACTTTC	CASSDSGTNIGANVLTF	TRBD2	NA	TRBV9	TRBJ2-6
TGTGCCAGCAGCCCTTTGAACACCGGGGAGCTGTTTTTT	CASSPLNTGELFF	NA	NA	TRBV7-3	TRBJ2-2
TGTGCCAGCAGCTCCGCCCGGGGGGCTCAAGAGACCCAGTACTTC	CASSSARGAQETQYF	NA	NA	TRBV7-9	TRBJ2-5
TGTGCCAGCACCCTTTACAGGGGATCCTACGAGCAGTACTTC	CASTLYRGSYEQYF	TRBD1	NA	TRBV28	TRBJ2-7
TGTGCCAGCAGAAGGCTAGCGGGGATCTACGAGCAGTACTTC	CASRRLAGIYEQYF	TRBD2	NA	TRBV6-6	TRBJ2-7
TGTGCCTGGACCACTCCAGGGACAGGTCATACTACCTACGAGCAGTACTTC	CAWTTPGTGHTTYEQYF	TRBD1	once	TRBV30	TRBJ2-7
TGTGCCAGCAGCTTACTAGCGGGGGGGCGGAAGACCCAGTACTTC	CASSLLAGGRKTQYF	TRBD2	NA	TRBV7-2	TRBJ2-5
TGTGCCAGCTCCCCAGGACAGGGGGCGGGCAATCAGCCCCAGCATTTT	CASSPGQGAGNQPQHF	TRBD1	NA	TRBV18	TRBJ1-5
TGTGCCAGCAGTCTTACCTCCGGACAGGGAGGAAACTATGGCTACACCTTC	CASSLTSGQGGNYGYTF	TRBD1	NA	TRBV27	TRBJ1-2
TGTGCCAGCAGTTTAGTTTTATATGGCTACACCTTC	CASSLVLYGYTF	NA	NA	TRBV12-3/TRBV12-4	TRBJ1-2
TGCAGTGCTGCCCGACTCTCCGAGCAGTACTTC	CSAARLSEQYF	NA	NA	TRBV20-1	TRBJ2-7
TGTGCCAGCAGCTTAGGAGTAATGGAGACCCAGTACTTC	CASSLGVMETQYF	NA	NA	TRBV7-2	TRBJ2-5
TGTGCCAGCAGTTACTCCGGACAGGGGGCGCGCGGCTACACCTTC	CASSYSGQGARGYTF	TRBD1	NA	TRBV6-5	TRBJ1-2
TGTGCCAGCAGGGGGGAGGGGCGGACAGATACGCAGTATTTT	CASRGEGRTDTQYF	TRBD2	few	TRBV3-1/TRBV3-2	TRBJ2-3
TGTGCCAGTAGTACAGGTGGGAGAGGGAGCTCCTATAATTCACCCCTCCACTTT	CASSTGGRGSSYNSPLHF	NA	once	TRBV19	TRBJ1-6
TGTGCCAGCAGCCTTCTGACAGGGGGTAATTCACCCCTCCACTTT	CASSLLTGGNSPLHF	TRBD1	NA	TRBV5-8	TRBJ1-6
TGTGCCAGCAGAAAATATAATGAGCAGTTCTTC	CASRKYNEQFF	NA	NA	TRBV28	TRBJ2-1
TGTGCCAGCAGCCCCCAATCGACAGGAGTCTATGGCTACACCTTC	CASSPQSTGVYGYTF	NA	NA	TRBV7-3	TRBJ1-2
TGTGCCAGCAGCCCGACTAGCGGGGTTTGGGATGAGCAGTTCTTC	CASSPTSGVWDEQFF	TRBD2	once	TRBV5-4	TRBJ2-1
TGTGCCAGTAGTATGACCTCAGATAACACCGGGGAGTTGTTTTTT	CASSMTSDNTGELFF	NA	NA	TRBV19	TRBJ2-2
TGTGCCATCAGCGACAACTACCAAGAGACCCAGTACTTC	CAISDNYQETQYF	NA	NA	TRBV10-3	TRBJ2-5
TGTGCCAGCAGCGGGACGACTAGCGGGAGTTTCTACGAGCAGTACTTC	CASSGTTSGSFYEQYF	TRBD2	NA	TRBV7-6	TRBJ2-7
TGTGCCAGCAGCGTAGTTCCCCAGGGGAGCACTGAAGCTTTCTTT	CASSVVPQGSTEAFF	NA	NA	TRBV9	TRBJ1-1
TGTGCCAGCAGTACGACCATCAGGGGGACCACTGAAGCTTTCTTT	CASSTTIRGTTEAFF	TRBD1	once	TRBV6-5	TRBJ1-1